The source of this TCR beta chain is a study of beta chain features in type 1 diabetes. The V gene end was trimmed by 2 bases and the J gene end by 4 bases; junction bases not matched to a gene: 16. This CDR3 is built from 18 residues. Germline V gene data show CDR1 as SGHTA and CDR2 as FQGNSA. This clone was counted between two and nine times. Heparinised blood was drawn once per donor, averaging approximately 100 mL. Sorting that relied on CD45RO/CCR7/CD25/CD127/CD95/CD27 yielded CD4+ naive, central memory, regulatory and stem cell-like memory cells. Sorted populations all had greater than 95% purity. The entirety of the isolated RNA underwent reverse transcription, so expressed TCRB transcripts were sequenced. Only in-frame clones appear in the TCRdb table, and some are missing; sequencing was by immunoSEQ multiplex PCR. The sample contains 110,000 to 150,000 clones, less than 10% of which appear only once.

This TCR came from a woman in her thirties or forties in good health. The genes are TRBV7-2 and TRBJ1-2, with 7 nucleotides matching TRBD1. The sequenced sample was central memory CD4+ T cells from blood. CDR3 bases: TGTGCCAGCAGCTTAACCATCCGGCAGGGGGTAGCCCTCTATGGCTACACCTTC. This translates into CASSLTIRQGVALYGYTF.